The 21 T cell receptor beta chains below were found in one sample sequenced in a study of blood T cell repertoires in COVID-19. TCRdb keeps only in-frame clones here, not all; method: immunoSEQ multiplex PCR. The sample lists 130,000 or so clones, around 87% occurring once. Source material: peripheral blood. The receptors stem from a man in his forties or fifties with active COVID-19.

The V call is TRBV4-1, the J call TRBJ2-3, with D perhaps TRBD2 (5 bases). CDR3 length: 15 amino acids. Germline CDR1 and CDR2: MGHRA and YSYEKL. Trimming took off 2 bases at V and 4 bases at J, with 13 bases between the two ends. For the CDR3, the DNA is TGCGCCAGCAGCCAAATCGGGGTGTCCCCAGATACGCAGTATTTT. Protein product: CASSQIGVSPDTQYF.

V and J are TRBV5-6 and TRBJ2-5; 9 bases match TRBD1. CDR1 and CDR2 (germline): SGHDT, YYEEEE. The ends lost 2 bases at V and 5 bases at J; junction bases unmatched: 7. The CDR3 has 15 amino acids. In DNA, the CDR3 is TGTGCCAGCAGCTTAACGACAGGGGGTATGGAGACCCAGTACTTC. This gives the protein CASSLTTGGMETQYF.

This clone was seen a handful of times. V and J are TRBV10-1 and TRBJ1-2; D may be TRBD1 (5 bases). CDR3 size: 15 residues. Germline loops: CDR1 WNHNN, CDR2 SYGVQD (reference sequence). The V end lost 3 bases, the J end lost 0 bases, and 11 bases lay between the germline ends. The CDR3 loop reads CASSDLTVPNYGYTF. The CDR3 DNA is TGCGCCAGCAGTGACCTGACAGTCCCTAACTATGGCTACACCTTC.

This chain connects TRBV6-6 to TRBJ1-4; 11 bases are shared with TRBD1. J lost 8 bases, V lost 6 bases, and 5 bases had no gene match. CDR1 and CDR2 from the germline V gene are MNHNY and SVGAGI (reference sequence). CDR3 size: 14 residues. CDR3 nucleotide sequence: TGTGCCAGCAGATCTGGGACAGGGGGGGAAAAACTGTTTTTT. It codes for CASRSGTGGEKLFF.

This clone was seen a handful of times. CDR3 nucleotide sequence: TGTGCCACCAGCTTACGGACAGGGGGTAAAGAGACCCAGTACTTC. Residues: CATSLRTGGKETQYF. The gene calls are TRBV15 and TRBJ2-5, with 10 bases identical to TRBD1. The CDR3 contains 15 residues. Germline CDR1 LNHNV, CDR2 YYDKDF (reference sequence). V was pared by 5 bases and J by 3 bases, with 6 bases of the junction left unmatched.

V gene TRBV3-1 (or the pseudogene TRBV3-2) combines with J gene TRBJ2-1; TRBD2 aligns across 7 bases. Germline V lookup: CDR1 LGHDT, CDR2 YNNKEL (reference sequence). The CDR3 runs to 14 residues. After removal of 5 bases from V and 10 bases from J, the junction contained 11 bases not matched to a gene. The CDR3 sequence: CASSTRLASREQFF. CDR3 coding DNA: TGTGCCAGCAGCACAAGACTAGCTTCGAGAGAGCAGTTCTTC.

The rearrangement uses TRBV6-6 and TRBJ2-1, with TRBD2 identical over 11 bases. The CDR3 has 14 residues. J gave up 15 bases and V 7 bases, and 14 bases lay outside the gene matches. Germline V lookup: CDR1 MNHNY, CDR2 SVGAGI (reference sequence). For the CDR3, the DNA is TGTGCCAGCATCGAAACTAGCGGGAGTTACCATCGGTTCTTC. Amino acid sequence: CASIETSGSYHRFF.

In this sample, this clone turned up once. The chain carries TRBV15 and TRBJ1-1, with D perhaps TRBD1 (6 bases). Trimming took off 0 bases at V and 11 bases at J, with 10 bases between the two ends. The germline V gene has CDR1 LNHNV and CDR2 YYDKDF (reference sequence). The CDR3 length is 12 residues. The CDR3 DNA sequence: TGTGCCACCAGCAGAGATCAGCAGGGGGCTTTCTTT. As protein: CATSRDQQGAFF.

This CDR3 is CASIWSPGAGELFF. The CDR3 bases are TGTGCCAGCATTTGGTCTCCGGGGGCCGGGGAGCTGTTTTTT. The chain links TRBV6-6 to TRBJ2-2; weak D call: TRBD2 (6 bases). V lost 7 bases, J lost 6 bases, and 15 bases lay in between. CDR1 is MNHNY and CDR2 is SVGAGI in the germline V gene (reference sequence). This CDR3 is built from 14 residues.

The V gene is TRBV6-5, the J gene TRBJ2-7; D gene ambiguous. Germline V gives CDR1 MNHEY, CDR2 SVGAGI. This CDR3 spans 14 amino acids. V lost 2 bases to trimming and J lost 1 base, with 9 bases between them. CDR3 coding DNA: TGTGCCAGCAGTTACCTAGGCGTATCCTACGAGCAGTACTTC. This gives the protein CASSYLGVSYEQYF.

A word on this clone: One base away lies a much larger clone, so this may be a sequencing read error. The rearrangement joins TRBV11-3 to TRBJ2-1; 8 bases match TRBD2. This CDR3 has 14 amino acids. The trim removed 1 base at V and 5 bases at J, leaving 1 base unmatched. Germline V gene lookup returns CDR1 SGHNT and CDR2 YENEEA. This CDR3 reads CASSLAGGHNEQFF. CDR3 coding DNA: TGTGCCAGCAGCTTAGCGGGGGGGCACAATGAGCAGTTCTTC.

The chain has TRBV6-2 or TRBV6-3 and TRBJ1-5; D might be TRBD1 (6 bases). CDR1 and CDR2 from the germline V gene are MNHEY and SVGEGT. Trimming shortened V by 6 bases and J by 6 bases, and 12 bases separated the two germline ends. CDR3 length: 13 residues. CDR3 loop: CASSLQGTQPQHF. The CDR3 bases are TGTGCCAGCAGCTTACAGGGAACTCAGCCCCAGCATTTT.

This chain links TRBV4-2 with TRBJ2-5, with 10 bases aligning to TRBD2. The germline gives CDR1 LGHNA, CDR2 YNFKEQ. The CDR3 contains 17 residues. Germline trimming cut 1 base from V and 2 bases from J; bases unmatched to any gene: 7. CDR3 protein: CASSQGADSGGQETQYF. In DNA form, the CDR3 reads TGTGCCAGCAGCCAAGGGGCGGATAGCGGGGGGCAAGAGACCCAGTACTTC.

V and J are TRBV2 and TRBJ2-5; D not certain. Trimming shortened V by 6 bases and J by 4 bases, and 12 bases separated the two germline ends. Germline V lookup: CDR1 SNHLY, CDR2 FYNNEI. The CDR3 totals 13 residues. CDR3 bases: TGTGCCAGCAGGGTCCAGGTTGGAGAGACCCAGTACTTC. Translating it yields CASRVQVGETQYF.

This rearrangement joins TRBV25-1 to TRBJ1-1; weak D call: TRBD1 (6 bases). Germline V gene lookup returns CDR1 MGHDK and CDR2 SYGVNS. The CDR3 consists of 16 residues. The V end was cut by 4 bases, the J end by 6 bases, with 21 bases between. The CDR3 sequence is CASSVLGGAPGAEAFF. DNA of the CDR3: TGTGCCAGCAGTGTCCTAGGGGGGGCCCCTGGGGCTGAAGCTTTCTTT. Based on the CDR3 plus reference TRBV25-1 and TRBJ1-1, the full variable domain is EADIYQTPRYLVIGTGKKITLECSQTMGHDKMYWYQQDPGMELHLIHYSYGVNSTEKGDLSSESTVSRIRTEHFPLTLESARPSHTSQYLCASSVLGGAPGAEAFFGQGTRLTVV.

The rearrangement links TRBV19 to TRBJ1-3, with no clear D. The CDR3 contains 16 residues. The V end was cut by 7 bases, the J end by 2 bases, with 18 bases between. Germline V gene lookup returns CDR1 LNHDA and CDR2 SQIVND (reference sequence). The CDR3 sequence is CASKEAHLRPGNTIYF. DNA of the CDR3: TGTGCCAGTAAGGAGGCCCACTTACGGCCTGGAAACACCATATATTTT. The full variable domain, completed using reference TRBV19 and TRBJ1-3, is DGGITQSPKYLFRKEGQNVTLSCEQNLNHDAMYWYRQDPGQGLRLIYYSQIVNDFQKGDIAEGYSVSREKKESFPLTVTSAQKNPTAFYLCASKEAHLRPGNTIYFGEGSWLTVV.

In its sample, this clone was seen once. This chain joins TRBV28 and TRBJ1-2; D not certain. CDR1 and CDR2 from the germline V gene are MDHEN and SYDVKM. The CDR3 totals 13 residues. Trimming took off 3 bases at V and 5 bases at J, with 10 bases between the two ends. The CDR3 region has the DNA TGTGCCAGCAGTTTGGCCCGTCCTTATGGCTACACCTTC. This codes for CASSLARPYGYTF.

The chain employs TRBV7-9 and TRBJ2-3, with 14 bases aligning to TRBD2. The CDR3 covers 19 residues. Germline CDR1 and CDR2: SEHNR and FQNEAQ (reference sequence). Trimming took 2 bases from V and 4 from J; bases not matched to a gene: 11. Here the CDR3 reads CASSLWIGTSGGEADTQYF. The CDR3 DNA reads as TGTGCCAGCAGCTTATGGATCGGGACTAGCGGGGGTGAGGCAGATACGCAGTATTTT.

This clone has only one observation. The chain joins TRBV4-1 to TRBJ2-3; the D gene is possibly TRBD2 (5 bases). Per germline, CDR1 MGHRA and CDR2 YSYEKL. CDR3 length equals 14 residues. Trimming cost V 2 bases and J 9 bases, with 15 bases left between them. In nucleotides, the CDR3 is TGCGCCAGCAGCCAAAACAGTAAGGGCGGGACGCAGTATTTT. This translates into CASSQNSKGGTQYF.

The CDR3 DNA is TGTGCCTGGAGTGTACCGGGGGTCACAGATACGCAGTATTTT. Translating gives CAWSVPGVTDTQYF. J is TRBJ2-3 and V is TRBV30, with TRBD2 as a possible D gene (6 bases). The V end lost 0 bases, the J end lost 2 bases, and 9 bases lay between the germline ends. The length of the CDR3 is 14 residues. CDR1 and CDR2 from the germline V gene are GTSNPN and SVGIG (reference sequence).

V is TRBV2 and J is TRBJ1-4; 7 positions agree with TRBD1. The trim removed 5 bases at V and 0 bases at J, leaving 3 bases unmatched. The CDR3 covers 15 residues. Germline V gene sequence: CDR1 SNHLY, CDR2 FYNNEI. The CDR3 is CASSLGTATNEKLFF. The CDR3 coding sequence is TGTGCCAGCAGTTTGGGGACAGCAACTAATGAAAAACTGTTTTTT.